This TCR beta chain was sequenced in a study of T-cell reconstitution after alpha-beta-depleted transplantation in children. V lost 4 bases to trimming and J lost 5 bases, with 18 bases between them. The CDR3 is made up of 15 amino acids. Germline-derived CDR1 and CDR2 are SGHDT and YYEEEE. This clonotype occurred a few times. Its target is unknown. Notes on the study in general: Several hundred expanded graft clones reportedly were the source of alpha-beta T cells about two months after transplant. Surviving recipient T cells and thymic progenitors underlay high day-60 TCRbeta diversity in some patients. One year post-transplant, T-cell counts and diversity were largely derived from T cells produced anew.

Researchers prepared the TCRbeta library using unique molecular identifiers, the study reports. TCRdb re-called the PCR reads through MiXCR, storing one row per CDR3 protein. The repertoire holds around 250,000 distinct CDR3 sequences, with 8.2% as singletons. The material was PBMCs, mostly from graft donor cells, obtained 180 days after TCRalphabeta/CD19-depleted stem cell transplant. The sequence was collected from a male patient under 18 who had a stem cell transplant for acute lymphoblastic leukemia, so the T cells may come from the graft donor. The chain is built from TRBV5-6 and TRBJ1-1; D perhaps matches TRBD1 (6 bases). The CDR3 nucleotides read TGTGCCAGCAGCAAGGGGGGGAGGGGTCAAACTGAAGCTTTCTTT. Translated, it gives CASSKGGRGQTEAFF.